The 17 T cell receptor beta chains presented below share a single source sample, sequenced in a study of control samples from healthy donors and cancer patients. Sequencing used immunoSEQ multiplex PCR; TCRdb keeps in-frame clones, though not all of them. The profile shows 130,000 or so clones, roughly 86% of them singletons. The sample taken for sequencing was PBMCs. All receptors derive from a man aged 45-65 years with head and neck cancer.

V and J are TRBV14 and TRBJ2-7, with D perhaps TRBD1 or TRBD2 (5 bases each). The germline V and J ends were trimmed by 0 bases and 5 bases, with 14 bases remaining between them. The CDR3 consists of 15 residues. Germline lookup yields CDR1 SGHDN and CDR2 FVKESK. The CDR3 protein is CASSQDPGASDEQYF. The DNA of the CDR3 is TGTGCCAGCAGCCAAGATCCCGGGGCGAGCGACGAGCAGTACTTC.

This clone was detected once. The rearrangement joins TRBV13 to TRBJ1-6; 8 nucleotides align to TRBD1. J was trimmed by 8 bases and V by 6 bases; bases with no gene match: 12. The length of the CDR3 is 16 residues. Germline V CDR1 and CDR2: PRHDT, FYEKMQ (reference sequence). The CDR3 nucleotides are TGTGCCAGCAGTCGCGGACTGGGACAGGTGTATTCACCCCTCCACTTT. This gives the protein CASSRGLGQVYSPLHF.

The rearrangement uses TRBV11-2 and TRBJ1-2, with D uncertain. Germline V lookup: CDR1 SGHAT, CDR2 FQNNGV. The CDR3 is made up of 13 amino acids. The V and J ends lost 2 bases and 7 bases respectively, with 11 bases between them. The CDR3 reads CASSLPEKRGYTF. The CDR3 nucleotides are TGTGCCAGCAGCTTACCGGAGAAACGTGGCTACACCTTC.

This rearrangement joins TRBV14 to TRBJ2-1; D uncertain. Germline loops: CDR1 SGHDN, CDR2 FVKESK. This CDR3 has 15 residues. V was shortened by 0 bases and J by 4 bases, with 10 bases between the two germline ends. This chain's CDR3 is CASSQDSRYYNEQFF. The CDR3 bases are TGTGCCAGCAGCCAAGATTCTAGGTATTACAATGAGCAGTTCTTC.

V usage is TRBV29-1 and J usage is TRBJ2-7, with 12 bases lining up with TRBD2. With V trimmed by 7 bases and J by 3 bases, 7 bases remained unmatched. Germline V gives CDR1 SQVTM, CDR2 ANQGSEA. This CDR3 contains 14 residues. For the CDR3, the DNA is TGCAGCGCCCAGACTAGCGGGAGCGGCTACGAGCAGTACTTC. This translates into CSAQTSGSGYEQYF.

This clone appeared a single time. The V call is TRBV6-5, the J call TRBJ2-1; 15 nucleotides agree with TRBD2. The germline gives CDR1 MNHEY, CDR2 SVGAGI. Trimming removed 6 bases from V and 6 bases from J; junction bases left unmatched: 3. The CDR3 consists of 15 residues. The CDR3 here is CASRPGLAGGNEQFF. The CDR3 nucleotides read TGTGCCAGCAGGCCGGGACTAGCGGGAGGCAATGAGCAGTTCTTC.

This clone has just a few counts. V is TRBV19 and J is TRBJ1-2; D is uncertain. The V and J ends lost 1 base and 7 bases respectively, with 13 bases between them. The germline gives CDR1 LNHDA, CDR2 SQIVND (reference sequence). The CDR3 sequence is 14 residues long. CDR3 bases: TGTGCCAGTAGTATAGTAAAAGGGAATCGTGGCTACACCTTC. Its translation is CASSIVKGNRGYTF.

The CDR3 DNA is TGTGCCAGTAGTCGCCGATCGACAGGGTCTAATGGAAACACCATATATTTT. It specifies CASSRRSTGSNGNTIYF. The rearrangement joins TRBV19 to TRBJ1-3; 7 bases are a match to TRBD1. Trimming removed 5 bases from V and 3 bases from J; junction bases left unmatched: 13. The germline V gene encodes CDR1 LNHDA and CDR2 SQIVND (reference sequence). CDR3 size: 17 residues.

The J gene is TRBJ2-7, the V gene TRBV10-3; D remains unclear. Germline CDR1 reads ENHRY; CDR2 reads SYGVKD. The CDR3 is made up of 13 amino acids. The V and J ends lost 2 bases and 0 bases respectively, with 5 bases between them. In nucleotides, the CDR3 is TGTGCCATCAGTGAGGAGAACTCCTACGAGCAGTACTTC. Its protein is CAISEENSYEQYF.

This clone was counted many times. The J gene is TRBJ1-6, the V gene TRBV25-1; 10 bases agree with TRBD1. Germline CDR1 reads MGHDK; CDR2 reads SYGVNS. The CDR3 has 18 residues. Trimming cost V 3 bases and J 9 bases; bases outside gene matches: 14. The CDR3 nucleotides are TGTGCCAGCAGTGAGAGTGGGTCGAGGGGGACAGGGGCTTCACCCCTCCACTTT. This encodes CASSESGSRGTGASPLHF. Variable domain in full (rest from reference TRBV25-1 and TRBJ1-6): EADIYQTPRYLVIGTGKKITLECSQTMGHDKMYWYQQDPGMELHLIHYSYGVNSTEKGDLSSESTVSRIRTEHFPLTLESARPSHTSQYLCASSESGSRGTGASPLHFGNGTRLTVT.

The chain employs TRBV27 and TRBJ2-4; D is possibly TRBD1 or TRBD2 (7 bases each). This CDR3 is built from 15 residues. The germline V gene has CDR1 MNHEY and CDR2 SMNVEV (reference sequence). V dropped 4 bases and J dropped 8 bases, with 18 bases sitting between them. CDR3 protein: CASSSSTGREDIQYF. The CDR3 DNA is TGTGCCAGCAGTTCCTCGACAGGGAGGGAAGACATTCAGTACTTC.

The chain uses TRBV30 and TRBJ1-6; 9 nucleotides agree with TRBD1. The CDR3 covers 13 residues. Germline CDR1 reads GTSNPN; CDR2 reads SVGIG (reference sequence). V gave up 6 bases and J gave up 7 bases; unmatched junction bases: 4. CDR3 region: CACHRGPNSPLHF. As DNA, the CDR3 is TGTGCCTGCCACAGGGGGCCAAATTCACCCCTCCACTTT. The entire variable domain, with the rest obtained from reference TRBV30 and TRBJ1-6, is as follows: SQTIHQWPATLVQPVGSPLSLECTVEGTSNPNLYWYRQAAGRGLQLLFYSVGIGQISSEVPQNLSASRPQDRQFILSSKKLLLSDSGFYLCACHRGPNSPLHFGNGTRLTVT.

This chain connects TRBV6-2 or TRBV6-3 to TRBJ2-7; D unclear. The germline V gene encodes CDR1 MNHEY and CDR2 SVGEGT. V lost 5 bases and J lost 3, with 11 bases in between. The CDR3 is made up of 13 amino acids. In nucleotides, the CDR3 is TGTGCCAGCAGTCAGAGCCTACGCTACGAGCAGTACTTC. Its protein is CASSQSLRYEQYF.

The J gene is TRBJ2-3, the V gene TRBV19, with 7 bases identical to TRBD1. The ends lost 2 bases at V and 3 bases at J; junction bases unmatched: 2. Germline lookup yields CDR1 LNHDA and CDR2 SQIVND (reference sequence). The CDR3 totals 14 residues. The CDR3 loop reads CASSINRGTDTQYF. CDR3 DNA: TGTGCCAGTAGTATAAACAGGGGAACAGATACGCAGTATTTT.

V and J are TRBV19 and TRBJ2-5; 11 positions match TRBD2. Trimming took 6 bases from V and 5 from J; bases not matched to a gene: 8. This CDR3 is built from 15 residues. The germline gives CDR1 LNHDA, CDR2 SQIVND (reference sequence). DNA of the CDR3: TGTGCCAGTAGCACTAGCGGGGGCCTTGGGGAGACCCAGTACTTC. Its protein product is CASSTSGGLGETQYF.

The rearrangement uses TRBV2 and TRBJ2-3, with D possibly being TRBD2 (6 bases). Trimming cost V 7 bases and J 2 bases, with 13 bases left between them. The CDR3 extends over 14 amino acids. The germline V gene has CDR1 SNHLY and CDR2 FYNNEI. In DNA form, the CDR3 reads TGTGCCAGCAAAACGGGAGAGTCCACAGATACGCAGTATTTT. Residues: CASKTGESTDTQYF.

The V call is TRBV28, the J call TRBJ1-2; D is possibly TRBD1 (5 bases). The CDR3 loop spans 13 amino acids. CDR1 and CDR2 (germline): MDHEN, SYDVKM. The V and J ends lost 8 bases and 8 bases respectively, with 18 bases between them. CDR3 amino acids: CASGTEALGGYTF. The CDR3 region has the DNA TGTGCCAGCGGGACGGAAGCTCTGGGGGGCTACACCTTC.